A selection of T cell receptor beta chains follows, all from one sample in a study of T cell responses to AZD1222 COVID-19 vaccine. The table came from immunoSEQ multiplex PCR; TCRdb's copy has only in-frame clones and leaves some out. The sample has some 96,000 clones, 80% to 95% seen once. The input for sequencing was peripheral blood, taken on day 0 of AZD1222 vaccination. The receptor set was obtained from an adult in good health. Each CDR3 is given with its conserved first and last residue. Each record gives: CDR3 protein, CDR3 DNA, clone size, J gene, V gene, D gene. A D gene is named only where the DNA matches it firmly. Rows give clone size only sometimes, using once, few, many, or a class for an expanded clone.

CATSDLSWTEAFF TGTGCCACCAGTGATTTAAGTTGGACTGAAGCTTTCTTT - TRBJ1-1 TRBV24-1 -
CASSLNYYNEQFF TGTGCCAGCAGCCTGAACTACTACAATGAGCAGTTCTTC - TRBJ2-1 TRBV7-2 -
CAISGDTTGELFF TGTGCCATCAGTGGGGATACCACCGGGGAGCTGTTTTTT - TRBJ2-2 TRBV10-3 -
CASSLTGTTNTEAFF TGTGCCAGCAGTTTGACCGGGACAACGAACACTGAAGCTTTCTTT - TRBJ1-1 TRBV28 -
CASSPLGGRAGTGELFF TGTGCCAGCAGCCCTTTAGGGGGTCGAGCAGGCACCGGGGAGCTGTTTTTT - TRBJ2-2 TRBV7-9 -
CAISESLRGRADTQYF TGTGCCATCAGTGAGTCACTCCGGGGAAGGGCAGATACGCAGTATTTT - TRBJ2-3 TRBV10-3 -
CAVHPGTGVGGYTF TGTGCCGTGCACCCCGGGACGGGGGTAGGGGGCTACACCTTC - TRBJ1-2 TRBV27 -
CASSPTGGQGIGSPLHF TGTGCCAGCAGCCCCACGGGGGGACAGGGTATTGGTTCACCCCTCCACTTT - TRBJ1-6 TRBV9 TRBD1
CASSEAGGQGYGYTF TGTGCCAGCAGTGAAGCAGGGGGGCAGGGTTATGGCTACACCTTC few TRBJ1-2 TRBV6-1 -
CAWSLGQGIGKLFF TGTGCCTGGAGTCTAGGACAGGGCATTGGAAAACTGTTTTTT once TRBJ1-4 TRBV30 TRBD1
CASSERREDGYTF TGTGCCAGCAGTGAACGCAGGGAAGATGGCTACACCTTC - TRBJ1-2 TRBV2 -
CASSQENPYAGELFF TGTGCCAGCAGCCAAGAAAACCCTTATGCCGGGGAGCTGTTTTTT once TRBJ2-2 TRBV3-1/TRBV3-2 -
CASSSGTSYGYTF TGCGCCAGCAGCTCGGGGACATCTTATGGCTACACCTTC once TRBJ1-2 TRBV5-1 -
CATSRGPLAKFYEQYF TGTGCCACCAGCAGAGGGCCACTAGCGAAATTCTACGAGCAGTACTTC - TRBJ2-7 TRBV15 TRBD2
CSASYGDEGDTQYF TGCAGTGCTAGTTACGGGGACGAAGGAGATACGCAGTATTTT - TRBJ2-3 TRBV20-1 -
CASSLGGLYGYTF TGTGCCAGCAGTTTGGGGGGGCTCTATGGCTACACCTTC - TRBJ1-2 TRBV12-3/TRBV12-4 -
CASNTLVDQPQHF TGTGCCAGCAATACCCTCGTGGATCAGCCCCAGCATTTT - TRBJ1-5 TRBV28 -
CASSPRGSGTYQETQYF TGTGCCAGCAGCCCCCGGGGAAGCGGGACGTACCAAGAGACCCAGTACTTC - TRBJ2-5 TRBV7-9 TRBD2
CASSLDSHNQPQHF TGTGCCAGCAGCTTGGACAGCCACAATCAGCCCCAGCATTTT - TRBJ1-5 TRBV5-8 -
CASSYSTTSGSYEQFF TGTGCCAGCAGTTACTCGACGACTAGCGGATCCTATGAGCAGTTCTTC - TRBJ2-1 TRBV6-5 TRBD2
CASSLSRGGGRGTQYF TGTGCCAGCAGTTTATCACGAGGTGGAGGCCGGGGGACCCAGTACTTC - TRBJ2-5 TRBV28 -
CASSLDPDTQYF TGTGCCAGCAGCTTAGATCCGGATACGCAGTATTTT - TRBJ2-3 TRBV7-9 -
CAISRDRESGANVLTF TGTGCCATATCCCGGGACAGGGAGTCTGGGGCCAACGTCCTGACTTTC once TRBJ2-6 TRBV10-3 TRBD1
CASSSSSYNSPLHF TGTGCCTCTTCGTCGAGCTCCTATAATTCACCCCTCCACTTT - TRBJ1-6 TRBV30 -
CAWTGLVPRYEQYF TGTGCCTGGACCGGACTAGTTCCCCGCTACGAGCAGTACTTC once TRBJ2-7 TRBV30 TRBD2
CASSYGEVSTEAFF TGTGCCAGCAGTTATGGGGAAGTGAGCACTGAAGCTTTCTTT - TRBJ1-1 TRBV6-5 -
CASSSGNNEQFF TGTGCCAGCAGTTCCGGGAACAATGAGCAGTTCTTC - TRBJ2-1 TRBV12-3/TRBV12-4 -
CASSIGPLIGEQFF TGTGCCAGTAGTATAGGCCCACTGATCGGGGAGCAGTTCTTC - TRBJ2-1 TRBV19 -
CASSHRNGQYTEAFF TGTGCCAGCAGCCACCGGAATGGACAATACACTGAAGCTTTCTTT - TRBJ1-1 TRBV5-8 -
CASSLGGTGGSYGYTF TGCGCCAGCAGCTTGGGAGGGACAGGGGGCAGCTATGGCTACACCTTC - TRBJ1-2 TRBV5-1 TRBD1